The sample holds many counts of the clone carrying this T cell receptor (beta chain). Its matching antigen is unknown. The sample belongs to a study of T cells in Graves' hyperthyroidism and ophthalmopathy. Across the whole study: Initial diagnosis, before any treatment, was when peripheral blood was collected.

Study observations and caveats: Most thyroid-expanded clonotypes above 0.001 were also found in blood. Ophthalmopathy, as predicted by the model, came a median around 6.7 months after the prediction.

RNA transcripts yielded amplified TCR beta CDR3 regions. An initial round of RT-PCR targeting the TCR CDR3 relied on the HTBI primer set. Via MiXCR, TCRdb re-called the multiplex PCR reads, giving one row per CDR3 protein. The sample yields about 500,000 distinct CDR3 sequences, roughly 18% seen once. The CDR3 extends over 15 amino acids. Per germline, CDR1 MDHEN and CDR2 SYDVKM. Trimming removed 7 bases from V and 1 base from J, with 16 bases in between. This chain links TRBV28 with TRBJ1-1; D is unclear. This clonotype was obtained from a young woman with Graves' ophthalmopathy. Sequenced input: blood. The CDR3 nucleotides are TGTGCCAGCAACCCGCAGGTCGCGGGGAACACTGAAGCTTTCTTT. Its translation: CASNPQVAGNTEAFF.